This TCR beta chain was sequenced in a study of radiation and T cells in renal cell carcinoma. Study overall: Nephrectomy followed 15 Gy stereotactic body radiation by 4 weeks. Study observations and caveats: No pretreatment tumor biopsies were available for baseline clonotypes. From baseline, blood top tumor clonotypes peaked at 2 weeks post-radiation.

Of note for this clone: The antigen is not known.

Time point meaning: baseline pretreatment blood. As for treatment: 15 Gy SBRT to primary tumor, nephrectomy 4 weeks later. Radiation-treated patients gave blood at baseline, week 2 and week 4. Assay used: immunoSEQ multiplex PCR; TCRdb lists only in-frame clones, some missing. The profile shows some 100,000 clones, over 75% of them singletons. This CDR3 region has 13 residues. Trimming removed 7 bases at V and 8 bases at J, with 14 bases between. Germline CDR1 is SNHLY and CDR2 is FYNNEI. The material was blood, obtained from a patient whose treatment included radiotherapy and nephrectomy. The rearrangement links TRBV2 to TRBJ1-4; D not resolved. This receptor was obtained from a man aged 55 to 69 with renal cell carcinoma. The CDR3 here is CASMVRTAEKLFF. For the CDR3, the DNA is TGTGCCAGCATGGTTAGGACGGCCGAAAAACTGTTTTTT. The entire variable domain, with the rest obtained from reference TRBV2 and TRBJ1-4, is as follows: EPEVTQTPSHQVTQMGQEVILRCVPISNHLYFYWYRQILGQKVEFLVSFYNNEISEKSEIFDDQFSVERPDGSNFTLKIRSTKLEDSAMYFCASMVRTAEKLFFGSGTQLSVL.